This TCR beta chain is from a study of monozygotic twins with inflammatory bowel disease. Study outcomes and limitations: Patient repertoires may carry noise from differing immunosuppressive treatments. Reduced clonotype sharing with other individuals was observed in IBD patients relative to healthy twins, especially with disease activity.

The CDR3 length is 15 residues. Per the germline V gene, CDR1 is KGHDR and CDR2 is SFDVKD. As to this clonotype: Its target is not known.

Researchers used about 3,400 ng of total RNA for each TCR library. A 6-nucleotide sample barcode was carried by the UMIs, which template switching added. Using the 5' RACE reads, TCRdb records one entry per CDR3 protein without DNA. The sample spans around 370,000 distinct CDR3 sequences; the ten largest clones claim 2.5% to 3%. Input material: blood. This sequence was found in a human donor with ulcerative colitis or Crohn's disease, or a healthy co-twin of an affected twin (not recorded which). This chain joins TRBV24-1 and TRBJ2-5; checking the TCRdb D call of TRBD1 is not possible without DNA. The CDR3 protein is CATSDPRGPGETQYF.